Shown below are 29 T cell receptor beta chains from a single sample sequenced in a study of OX40 agonist ivuxolimab in advanced cancers. TCRdb's table, derived via immunoSEQ multiplex PCR, lists solely in-frame clones and lacks some. The sample consists of roughly 68,000 clones, 80% to 90% of them appearing once. The sequences come from CD4+ or CD8+ T cells sorted from blood, collected in a trial of the OX40 agonist ivuxolimab. Every receptor here comes from an adult with an advanced solid tumor such as melanoma, head and neck, liver or kidney cancer.

This chain links TRBV5-1 with TRBJ2-1; 7 nucleotides align to TRBD1. Germline CDR1 and CDR2: SGHRS and YFSETQ. The CDR3 is 20 residues long. V lost 4 bases and J lost 0; bases outside the gene matches: 19. The CDR3 DNA reads as TGCGCCAGCAGCCTGGTTCAGACAGGGAACTCCAAAACCTCCTACAATGAGCAGTTCTTC. Protein product: CASSLVQTGNSKTSYNEQFF.

This clone has just one count. The rearrangement uses TRBV7-3 and TRBJ2-1, with 8 nucleotides matching TRBD2. Trimming removed 6 bases from V and 5 bases from J; junction bases left unmatched: 6. Germline CDR1 SGHTA, CDR2 FQGTGA. The length of the CDR3 is 14 residues. CDR3 DNA sequence: TGTGCCAGCAGTCCTATAGCGGGGAACAATGAGCAGTTCTTC. This encodes CASSPIAGNNEQFF.

The J gene is TRBJ2-1, the V gene TRBV18, with 7 bases aligning to TRBD1. Looked up from germline, CDR1 is KGHSH and CDR2 is LQKENI. CDR3 length equals 16 residues. The junction had 12 bases not matched to a gene; V was cut back by 3 bases and J by 7 bases. CDR3 in amino acids: CASSPLQGSSDNEQFF. The CDR3 DNA reads as TGTGCCAGCTCACCGTTACAGGGGAGCAGTGATAATGAGCAGTTCTTC.

The chain links TRBV10-3 to TRBJ2-7; D not certain. The V and J ends lost 5 bases and 4 bases respectively, with 9 bases between them. The CDR3 is 12 amino acids. The germline V gene has CDR1 ENHRY and CDR2 SYGVKD. CDR3 nucleotide sequence: TGTGCCATCAGTCCACCAGATTACGAGCAGTACTTC. Protein: CAISPPDYEQYF.

This chain links TRBV7-2 with TRBJ2-2, with D possibly being TRBD1 (6 bases). V lost 1 base and J 7 bases, leaving 13 bases between the germline ends. The germline V gene has CDR1 SGHTA and CDR2 FQGNSA. This CDR3 is 15 amino acids long. The CDR3 loop reads CASSLVQGFIGELFF. The CDR3 region has the DNA TGTGCCAGCAGCTTAGTACAGGGTTTTATCGGGGAGCTGTTTTTT.

This clone was observed a single time. V gene TRBV19 combines with J gene TRBJ1-2, with 7 bases that match TRBD1. J lost 0 bases, V lost 10 bases, and 11 bases had no gene match. The CDR3 sequence is 15 residues long. Germline V lookup: CDR1 LNHDA, CDR2 SQIVND (reference sequence). The CDR3 protein is CATASRGGANYGYTF. The CDR3, as DNA: TGTGCCACCGCAAGCAGGGGGGGAGCTAACTATGGCTACACCTTC.

The V and J genes are TRBV5-5 and TRBJ2-1; TRBD1 or TRBD2 may be the D gene (6 bases each). The V end lost 4 bases, the J end lost 6 bases, and 14 bases lay between the germline ends. This CDR3 is 14 amino acids long. Per germline, CDR1 SGHKS and CDR2 YYEKEE (reference sequence). The CDR3 nucleotides read TGTGCCAGCAGCCTACCGGGGGCAGTCAATGAGCAGTTCTTC. Its translation is CASSLPGAVNEQFF. Using reference TRBV5-5 and TRBJ2-1 for the parts outside the CDR3, the full variable domain is DAGVTQSPTHLIKTRGQQVTLRCSPISGHKSVSWYQQVLGQGPQFIFQYYEKEERGRGNFPDRFSARQFPNYSSELNVNALLLGDSALYLCASSLPGAVNEQFFGPGTRLTVL.

The chain has TRBV27 and TRBJ1-2, with D maybe TRBD1 (6 bases). The CDR3 runs 13 residues. Germline V gene data show CDR1 as MNHEY and CDR2 as SMNVEV (reference sequence). Trimming cost V 2 bases and J 5 bases, with 9 bases left between them. This CDR3 is CASSLRQGYGYTF. DNA of the CDR3: TGTGCCAGCAGTTTAAGGCAGGGGTATGGCTACACCTTC.

The chain combines TRBV7-8 with TRBJ2-2, with TRBD1 matching over 9 bases. CDR3 length: 16 amino acids. Germline assignment: CDR1 SGHVS and CDR2 FQNEAQ. With V trimmed by 0 bases and J by 7 bases, 6 bases remained unmatched. CDR3: CASSLADRGFGGELFF. The DNA of the CDR3 is TGTGCCAGCAGCTTAGCCGACAGGGGGTTTGGCGGGGAGCTGTTTTTT.

The chain has TRBV6-1 and TRBJ2-2; D is undetermined. From germline, CDR1 is MNHNS and CDR2 SASEGT. Trimming shortened V by 4 bases and J by 0 bases, and 12 bases separated the two germline ends. This CDR3 has 16 amino acids. CDR3 region: CASSGTEYANTGELFF. The CDR3 DNA follows: TGTGCCAGCAGTGGTACTGAGTACGCGAACACCGGGGAGCTGTTTTTT.

In this sample, this clone turned up once. This chain uses TRBV27 with TRBJ1-6; no clear D. The CDR3 runs 17 residues. V was trimmed by 1 base and J by 3 bases, leaving 13 bases between them. Per germline, CDR1 MNHEY and CDR2 SMNVEV (reference sequence). The CDR3 DNA reads as TGTGCCAGCAGTTTATTAGGCTTGGGTAGCTATAATTCACCCCTCCACTTT. Translated, it gives CASSLLGLGSYNSPLHF.

The chain carries TRBV7-2 and TRBJ2-1, with D uncertain. Trimming removed 1 base at V and 3 bases at J, with 10 bases between. Germline-derived CDR1 and CDR2 are SGHTA and FQGNSA. The CDR3 covers 15 residues. The CDR3 DNA is TGTGCCAGCAGCTTAGGATGGAGAGGCTACAATGAGCAGTTCTTC. Protein sequence: CASSLGWRGYNEQFF.

This clone was counted once. The rearrangement links TRBV6-4 to TRBJ2-7, with 7 nucleotides matching TRBD1. Germline V gene lookup returns CDR1 MRHNA and CDR2 SNTAGT. Trimming removed 3 bases from V and 7 bases from J; junction bases left unmatched: 6. CDR3 length equals 13 residues. The CDR3 nucleotides are TGTGCCAGCAGTGAAATCCGGGACAGTGAGCAGTACTTC. Residues: CASSEIRDSEQYF.

The chain employs TRBV19 and TRBJ2-3; 10 bases are shared with TRBD2. The V and J ends lost 8 bases and 2 bases, in that order; junction bases with no gene match: 16. The CDR3 has 18 residues. Germline CDR1 LNHDA, CDR2 SQIVND (reference sequence). The CDR3 sequence is CASSFYRTSGVNTDTQYF. CDR3 nucleotides: TGTGCCAGTTCTTTCTATCGAACTAGCGGGGTAAACACAGATACGCAGTATTTT.

The chain links TRBV6-1 to TRBJ2-1; TRBD2 might be the D (5 bases). The CDR3 extends over 13 amino acids. Germline V gene data show CDR1 as MNHNS and CDR2 as SASEGT. V was clipped by 3 bases and J by 4 bases, with 7 bases between them. CDR3 nucleotides: TGTGCCAGCAGTGATGGGAGTTACAATGAGCAGTTCTTC. Translated: CASSDGSYNEQFF.

V is TRBV18 and J is TRBJ1-1; D gene ambiguous. Germline lookup yields CDR1 KGHSH and CDR2 LQKENI. Trimming took 3 bases from V and 1 from J, leaving 9 bases between them. The CDR3 length is 14 residues. The CDR3 DNA is TGTGCCAGCTCACCGGCCACAGCGAACACTGAAGCTTTCTTT. Its protein is CASSPATANTEAFF.

The rearrangement links TRBV6-1 to TRBJ1-3, with 8 bases that match TRBD1. Per germline, CDR1 MNHNS and CDR2 SASEGT. CDR3 length equals 13 residues. J was trimmed by 4 bases and V by 11 bases; bases with no gene match: 7. The CDR3, as DNA: TGTGCCGGAGGAGGACAGGGAGGAAACACCATATATTTT. This sequence encodes CAGGGQGGNTIYF.

This clone was counted between two and nine times. The rearrangement joins TRBV5-4 to TRBJ1-3; the D gene is possibly TRBD1 (5 bases). The CDR3 consists of 15 residues. Germline V gene lookup returns CDR1 SGHNT and CDR2 YYREEE (reference sequence). V was cut by 0 bases and J by 0 bases, with 7 bases left in between. Here the CDR3 DNA reads TGTGCCAGCAGCTTGGGACAGAGCTCTGGAAACACCATATATTTT. The encoded protein is CASSLGQSSGNTIYF.

This chain joins TRBV5-1 and TRBJ1-3; no firm D call. V lost 0 bases and J 0 bases, leaving 10 bases between the germline ends. The CDR3 runs 16 residues. Germline V gene sequence: CDR1 SGHRS, CDR2 YFSETQ. The CDR3 DNA reads TGCGCCAGCAGCTTGGACGTGAGATCCTCTGGAAACACCATATATTTT. This gives the protein CASSLDVRSSGNTIYF. Using reference TRBV5-1 and TRBJ1-3 for the parts outside the CDR3, the full variable domain is KAGVTQTPRYLIKTRGQQVTLSCSPISGHRSVSWYQQTPGQGLQFLFEYFSETQRNKGNFPGRFSGRQFSNSRSEMNVSTLELGDSALYLCASSLDVRSSGNTIYFGEGSWLTVV.

This clone was counted a single time. The chain links TRBV6-5 to TRBJ2-2; D not certain. The CDR3 runs to 14 residues. V was cut by 2 bases and J by 8 bases, with 12 bases left in between. Germline V lookup: CDR1 MNHEY, CDR2 SVGAGI. CDR3 region: CASSYGVSSGELFF. CDR3 coding DNA: TGTGCCAGCAGTTACGGAGTCAGTTCTGGGGAGCTGTTTTTT.

The rearrangement joins TRBV11-2 to TRBJ1-6; 8 bases are shared with TRBD1. The CDR3 contains 15 residues. J gave up 11 bases and V 6 bases, and 12 bases lay outside the gene matches. Germline CDR1 SGHAT, CDR2 FQNNGV. CDR3 amino acids: CASSSTGGEGPPLHF. The DNA for the CDR3 is TGTGCCAGCAGTTCTACAGGGGGAGAGGGTCCACCCCTCCACTTT.

The genes are TRBV28 and TRBJ2-1; D tentatively fits TRBD1 or TRBD2 (6 bases each). Germline V gene lookup returns CDR1 MDHEN and CDR2 SYDVKM. Trimming removed 8 bases at V and 7 bases at J, with 21 bases between. CDR3 length: 15 residues. This chain's CDR3 is CASAQVSTGRNEQFF. CDR3 DNA: TGTGCCAGCGCCCAAGTCTCAACAGGGAGGAATGAGCAGTTCTTC. Full variable domain (missing parts from reference TRBV28 and TRBJ2-1): DVKVTQSSRYLVKRTGEKVFLECVQDMDHENMFWYRQDPGLGLRLIYFSYDVKMKEKGDIPEGYSVSREKKERFSLILESASTNQTSMYLCASAQVSTGRNEQFFGPGTRLTVL.

V is TRBV15 and J is TRBJ1-2; no firm D call. The CDR3 has 13 residues. The V end was cut by 1 base, the J end by 8 bases, with 11 bases between. CDR1 is LNHNV, CDR2 YYDKDF, per germline (reference sequence). CDR3 DNA sequence: TGTGCCACCAGCAGAGTATTGGGTGTGGGCTACACCTTC. Its protein product is CATSRVLGVGYTF.

The chain couples TRBV5-5 to TRBJ2-2; the D is unclear. The length of the CDR3 is 15 residues. CDR1 is SGHKS, CDR2 YYEKEE, per germline (reference sequence). Trimming pared 4 bases from V and 1 base from J, leaving 11 bases between. CDR3 bases: TGTGCCAGCAGCGGACCTCCAGGGAACACCGGGGAGCTGTTTTTT. This encodes CASSGPPGNTGELFF.

The J gene is TRBJ1-1, the V gene TRBV28; no firm D call. V lost 3 bases, J lost 1 base, and 12 bases lay in between. Germline V gives CDR1 MDHEN, CDR2 SYDVKM. This CDR3 has 15 amino acids. The CDR3 coding sequence is TGTGCCAGCAGTTTTTACAGACTAGAGAACACTGAAGCTTTCTTT. Its translation: CASSFYRLENTEAFF.

The V gene is TRBV9, the J gene TRBJ2-2, with 7 nucleotides matching TRBD2. The ends lost 2 bases at V and 1 base at J; junction bases unmatched: 8. CDR1 and CDR2 from the germline V gene are SGDLS and YYNGEE. There are 17 residues in the CDR3. This chain's CDR3 is CASSVRPGGMNTGELFF. The CDR3 nucleotides are TGTGCCAGCAGCGTCCGCCCGGGGGGAATGAACACCGGGGAGCTGTTTTTT. Full variable domain (rest looked up from reference TRBV9 and TRBJ2-2): DSGVTQTPKHLITATGQRVTLRCSPRSGDLSVYWYQQSLDQGLQFLIQYYNGEERAKGNILERFSAQQFPDLHSELNLSSLELGDSALYFCASSVRPGGMNTGELFFGEGSRLTVL.

A single count supports this clone. The chain combines TRBV7-2 with TRBJ2-7; no definite D call. Germline assignment: CDR1 SGHTA and CDR2 FQGNSA. CDR3 length equals 11 residues. Trimming removed 3 bases at V and 2 bases at J, with 2 bases between. This chain's CDR3 is CASSFAYEQYF. The DNA for the CDR3 is TGTGCCAGCAGCTTTGCCTACGAGCAGTACTTC.

V is TRBV7-2 and J is TRBJ1-3; D perhaps matches TRBD1 (6 bases). CDR1 is SGHTA and CDR2 is FQGNSA in the germline V gene. The CDR3 is 14 amino acids. Trimming took off 0 bases at V and 6 bases at J, with 9 bases between the two ends. The CDR3 reads CASSLARGKNTIYF. The CDR3, as DNA: TGTGCCAGCAGCTTAGCCAGGGGTAAAAACACCATATATTTT.

This chain links TRBV4-1 with TRBJ2-1; a weak D match, TRBD2 (6 bases). The germline gives CDR1 MGHRA, CDR2 YSYEKL. V was shortened by 1 base and J by 10 bases, with 8 bases between the two germline ends. This CDR3 comprises 12 residues. The CDR3 nucleotides are TGCGCCAGCAGCCAAGGGGGGAGGGAGCAGTTCTTC. Protein product: CASSQGGREQFF.